This is a list of T cell receptor beta chains from one sample in a study of cytomegalovirus exposure and HLA in healthy donors. TCRdb's copy holds only in-frame clones and misses some; the assay was immunoSEQ multiplex PCR. The sample consists of roughly 140,000 clones, about 78% of them appearing once. The sequenced sample was PBMCs. The receptors derive from a male donor in good health and CMV-seronegative. CDR3s include the opening cysteine and the closing phenylalanine or tryptophan. Fields, in order: CDR3 DNA, CDR3 protein, V gene, clone size, J gene, D gene. The D gene is left open where the match is weak. Clone sizes are given selectively: once, few, many, or a class where the clone is expanded.

TGCAGCGGCCGTTTTAGTGGAAACATTCAGTACTTC | CSGRFSGNIQYF | TRBV29-1 | - | TRBJ2-4 | -
TGTGCCAGCAGCTTGAGACTAGCGAACAATGAGCAGTTCTTC | CASSLRLANNEQFF | TRBV5-4 | - | TRBJ2-1 | TRBD2
TGTGCCAGCAGGGACAGCTCCCTGCGAATCAGTCCCCAGCATTTT | CASRDSSLRISPQHF | TRBV6-5 | - | TRBJ1-5 | -
TGTGCCAGCTCACCTCGTGAGATGAACGAGCAGTACTTC | CASSPREMNEQYF | TRBV18 | few | TRBJ2-7 | -
TGTGCCAGCAGACACTCACTAGCGGGAGGACAAGAGACCCAGTACTTC | CASRHSLAGGQETQYF | TRBV27 | - | TRBJ2-5 | TRBD2
TGTGCTAGCAGCAGTCGTGGGCTAGCGGATTACAATGAGCAGTTCTTC | CASSSRGLADYNEQFF | TRBV7-7 | - | TRBJ2-1 | TRBD2
TGTGCCTGGAGTGCGCCACAGGAGTTCTACGAGCAGTACTTC | CAWSAPQEFYEQYF | TRBV30 | - | TRBJ2-7 | -
TGTGCCAGCAGCCAGAGGCCGGGAATCCTATACAATGAGCAGTTCTTC | CASSQRPGILYNEQFF | TRBV4-2 | - | TRBJ2-1 | -
TGTGCCAGCAGCGTGGACAGGGGGCGACCCCTTAGCACAGATACGCAGTATTTT | CASSVDRGRPLSTDTQYF | TRBV14 | few | TRBJ2-3 | TRBD1
TGTGCCAGCTCACGCGACAGTCTGGGAAACACCATATATTTT | CASSRDSLGNTIYF | TRBV18 | - | TRBJ1-3 | -
TGTGCCAGCAGCTTTCTGAACACCGGGGAGCTGTTTTTT | CASSFLNTGELFF | TRBV7-6 | - | TRBJ2-2 | -
TGTGCCAGCCATACTACAGGGGTGACTGAAGCTTTCTTT | CASHTTGVTEAFF | TRBV2 | - | TRBJ1-1 | TRBD1
TGTGCCAGCAGTCGAGGGTTCTACGAGCAGTACTTC | CASSRGFYEQYF | TRBV6-5 | - | TRBJ2-7 | -
TGTGCCAGCAGCCAAGACGCGCAGGGGGGCTACAATGAGCAGTTCTTC | CASSQDAQGGYNEQFF | TRBV4-2 | - | TRBJ2-1 | -